This TCR beta chain was identified in a study of monozygotic twins with inflammatory bowel disease. General study findings and limits: Separate T cell subtypes could not be resolved from one another.

No DNA is given; TCRdb re-called the 5' RACE reads and lists each CDR3 protein once. The table for this sample gives roughly 100,000 distinct CDR3 sequences. As concerns this clonotype: What it recognizes is unknown.

Germline loops: CDR1 KGHSH, CDR2 LQKENI. The CDR3 is 15 residues long. The chain carries TRBV18 and TRBJ1-6. The specimen sequenced was blood. The TCR comes from a human donor with ulcerative colitis or Crohn's disease, or a healthy co-twin of an affected twin (not recorded which). CDR3 sequence reads: CASSQGQLYNSPLHF.